This T cell receptor (beta chain) was identified in a study of blood T cell repertoires in COVID-19. CDR1 and CDR2 (germline): LGHNA, YNFKEQ. The CDR3 loop spans 15 amino acids. Trimming took 8 bases from V and 7 from J; bases not matched to a gene: 11. Original analysis: Amplified reference gene primers provided the basis for estimating nucleated cell counts. The assay was immunoSEQ multiplex PCR, and TCRdb's table has in-frame clones only and misses some. V, J and clone size derive from that table, while D and trimming were established from the DNA sequence. The sample holds approximately 92,000 clones; 85% are singletons and the top ten take nearly 3.5%.

The clonotype comes from a man aged 45-60 years with acute or convalescent COVID-19. The chain has TRBV4-2 and TRBJ1-4; 9 nucleotides line up with TRBD1. Sequenced sample: peripheral blood. In DNA, the CDR3 is TGTGCCAGCGGGTCAGCAACAGGGGGCGGTGAAAAACTGTTTTTT. This sequence encodes CASGSATGGGEKLFF.